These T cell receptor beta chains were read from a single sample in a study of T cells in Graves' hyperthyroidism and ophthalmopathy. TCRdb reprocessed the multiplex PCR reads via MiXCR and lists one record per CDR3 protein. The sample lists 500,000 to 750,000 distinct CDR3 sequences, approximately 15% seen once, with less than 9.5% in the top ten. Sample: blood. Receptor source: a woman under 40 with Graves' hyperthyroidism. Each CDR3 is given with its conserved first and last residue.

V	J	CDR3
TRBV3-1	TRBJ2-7	CASSQYSEQYF
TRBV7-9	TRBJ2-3	CASSHLAGVGLGTDTQYF
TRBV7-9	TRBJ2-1	CASSTRTSGRAYNEQFF
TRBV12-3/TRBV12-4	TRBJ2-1	CASSSWDRYNEQFF
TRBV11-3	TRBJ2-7	CASSESVAGSTYEQYF
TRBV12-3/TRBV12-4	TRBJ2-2	CASSRREGPGGELFF
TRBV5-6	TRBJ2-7	CASSKDRGNVYEQYF
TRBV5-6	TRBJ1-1	CASKTVNTEAFF
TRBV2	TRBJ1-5	CASSEAYRGLGQPQHF
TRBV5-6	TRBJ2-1	CASSLPNSYNEQFF
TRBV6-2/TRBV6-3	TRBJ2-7	CASSYFGGPSYEQYF
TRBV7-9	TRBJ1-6	CASSLMGAGGSPLHF
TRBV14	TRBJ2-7	CASSHWTSLPYEQYF
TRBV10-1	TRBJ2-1	CASGGELGKEQFF
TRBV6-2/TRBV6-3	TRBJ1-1	CASSYSPQNIVVNTEAFF
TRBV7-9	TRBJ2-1	CASSLAAGLARYNEQFF
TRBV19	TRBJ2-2	CASSMKGYIPTGELFF
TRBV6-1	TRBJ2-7	CASSDSGTGSYEQYF
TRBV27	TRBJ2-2	CASSFSWEAGELFF
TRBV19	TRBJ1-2	CASNLPSANYGYTF
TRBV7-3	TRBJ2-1	CASSPLSGSSYNEQFF
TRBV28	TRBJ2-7	CASSYLPGQGAYEQYF
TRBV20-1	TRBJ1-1	CSARALREEGRNTEAFF
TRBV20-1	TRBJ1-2	CSAREQGRDYGYTF
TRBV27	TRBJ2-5	CASSSRLAGSGETQYF
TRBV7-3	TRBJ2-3	CASSTGPHTDTQYF
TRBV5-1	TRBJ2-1	CASRPGQAYNEQFF
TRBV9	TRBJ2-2	CASSKVVPGELFF
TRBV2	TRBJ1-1	CASRVRGQGGTEAFF
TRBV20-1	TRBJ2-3	CSASARGADTQYF
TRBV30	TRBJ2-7	CAWSVPPPGMDEQYF
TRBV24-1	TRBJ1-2	CATSDGKTFNYGYTF
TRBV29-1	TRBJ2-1	CSVTGVGVRERTYNEQFF
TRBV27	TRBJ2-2	CASSLMDGELFF
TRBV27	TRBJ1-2	CASSQTGFGYTF
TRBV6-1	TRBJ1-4	CASKGPVNEKLFF
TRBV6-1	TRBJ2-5	CASRPNELGLETQYF
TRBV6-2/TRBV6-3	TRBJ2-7	CASTLSRTGRPSYEQYF
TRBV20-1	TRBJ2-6	CSARDRVSSSGANVLTF
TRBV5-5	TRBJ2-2	CASSYRPLDNANTGELFF
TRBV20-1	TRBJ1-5	CSEGTDVNQPQHF
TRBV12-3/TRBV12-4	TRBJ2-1	CASVTESPYNEQFF
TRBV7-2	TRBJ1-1	CASSPTGGTQAFF
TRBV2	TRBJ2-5	CASSEGLAQETQYF
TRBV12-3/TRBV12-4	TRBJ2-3	CASLGAEGQDTDTQYF
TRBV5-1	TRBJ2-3	CASSPSGRWDTQYF
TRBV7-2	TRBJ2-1	CASSVGAPKGPYNEQFF
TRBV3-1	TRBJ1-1	CASSLQGVPEAFF
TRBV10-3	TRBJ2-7	CAISGDRGANEQYF
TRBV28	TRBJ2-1	CASSLLGGKQFF
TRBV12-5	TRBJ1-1	CASGRQGSQWNTEAFF
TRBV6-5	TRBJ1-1	CASSYLKNTEAFF
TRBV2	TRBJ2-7	CASRQTGDVYEQYF
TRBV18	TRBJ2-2	CASSPRDRGRTGELFF
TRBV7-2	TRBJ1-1	CASSSSDTKAFF
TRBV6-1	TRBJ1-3	CASSEAAGSGNTIYF
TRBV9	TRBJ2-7	CASSEGLFYEQYF
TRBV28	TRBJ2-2	CASSLMGQKNTGELFF
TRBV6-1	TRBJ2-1	CASSEAGGTINEQFF